This TCR beta chain was sequenced in a study of shared clonotypes between healthy human individuals. Repertoires were generated with immunoSEQ multiplex PCR, while TCRdb's copy carries only in-frame clones and drops some. The sample gives a few million clones, over 85% of which show up once; around 0.4% is in the top ten. This TCR was recovered from a man aged 18-30 years in good health. Some clones in this sample may be carry-over from other donors' samples. The sample comprised naive CD4+ T cells from PBMCs. Sample subset: CD45RA+ positively selected.

Here the CDR3 reads CASSSGRVPRETQYF. Here the CDR3 DNA reads TGTGCCAGCAGCTCAGGGAGGGTACCCAGGGAGACCCAGTACTTC. The V call is TRBV5-6, the J call TRBJ2-5; 7 bases align to TRBD2. The germline gives CDR1 SGHDT, CDR2 YYEEEE. The CDR3 loop spans 15 amino acids. The trim removed 3 bases at V and 5 bases at J, leaving 10 bases unmatched.